The rows below give T cell receptor beta chains drawn from one sample of a study of Graves' ophthalmopathy and Graves' hyperthyroidism. One entry per CDR3 protein, called by TCRdb with MiXCR from the multiplex PCR reads. The data contain about 480,000 distinct CDR3 sequences, approximately 14% of them singletons. Sequencing input: blood. The source of these receptors is a woman in her 30s with Graves' ophthalmopathy. The CDR3 runs from the conserved cysteine through the conserved F or W. A D gene is named only where the DNA matches it firmly. Part of the rows lack a size; the others show once, few, many or a class for expanded clones.

V	D	J	size	CDR3	DNA
TRBV19	.	TRBJ1-5	many	CASRSLVGSSNQPQHF	TGTGCCAGTCGGTCCTTGGTGGGCTCGAGCAATCAGCCCCAGCATTTT
TRBV2	.	TRBJ2-7	many	CASSEMVPGFYEQYF	TGTGCCAGCAGTGAGATGGTTCCAGGGTTCTACGAGCAGTACTTC
TRBV20-1	.	TRBJ2-5	.	CSAKTTATQETQYF	TGCAGTGCTAAAACGACAGCCACACAAGAGACCCAGTACTTC
TRBV28	.	TRBJ2-2	many	CASSFRWESTGELFF	TGTGCCAGCAGTTTTAGGTGGGAGTCGACCGGGGAGCTGTTTTTT
TRBV4-1	.	TRBJ2-5	once	CASSQDDRGQETQYF	TGCGCCAGCAGCCAAGATGATAGGGGGCAAGAGACCCAGTACTTC
TRBV4-1	.	TRBJ1-5	many	CASSQEWGGGNQPQHF	TGCGCCAGCAGCCAAGAGTGGGGAGGGGGCAATCAGCCCCAGCATTTT
TRBV12-3/TRBV12-4	TRBD1	TRBJ2-7	many	CASTPGQTSPYEQYF	TGTGCCAGCACCCCGGGACAGACTTCCCCCTACGAGCAGTACTTC
TRBV6-1	.	TRBJ1-1	many	CASSEGPTEGTEAFF	TGTGCCAGCAGTGAAGGGCCAACGGAAGGCACTGAAGCTTTCTTT
TRBV12-3/TRBV12-4	TRBD2	TRBJ2-7	many	CASSRLAGNEQYF	TGTGCCAGCAGCCGACTAGCGGGAAACGAGCAGTACTTC
TRBV2	.	TRBJ1-5	many	CASSPQTGSYQPQHF	TGTGCCAGCAGTCCCCAAACAGGATCCTATCAGCCCCAGCATTTT
TRBV5-1	.	TRBJ2-7	many	CASSLGLGVYEQYF	TGCGCCAGCAGCTTGGGACTAGGGGTCTACGAGCAGTACTTC
TRBV6-5	.	TRBJ1-1	many	CASSYSTKTGFSEAFF	TGTGCCAGCAGTTACTCAACGAAAACAGGGTTCTCTGAAGCTTTCTTT
TRBV9	.	TRBJ2-7	many	CASSPQAGVEQYF	TGTGCCAGCAGCCCCCAAGCAGGTGTCGAGCAGTACTTC
TRBV24-1	.	TRBJ1-1	many	CATSDFLGSEAFF	TGTGCCACCAGTGATTTTTTAGGGTCTGAAGCTTTCTTT
TRBV6-5	.	TRBJ1-1	many	CASSYPPGDPTEAFF	TGTGCCAGCAGTTACCCGCCGGGGGATCCCACTGAAGCTTTCTTT
TRBV10-1	.	TRBJ1-5	many	CASSELNGAAQHF	TGCGCCAGCAGTGAGTTAAATGGGGCAGCCCAGCATTTT
TRBV20-1	.	TRBJ1-1	many	CSARVGTEAFF	TGCAGTGCTAGAGTAGGTACTGAAGCTTTCTTT
TRBV18	TRBD1	TRBJ2-5	few	CASSPPTGRETQYF	TGTGCCAGCTCACCACCGACAGGGCGGGAGACCCAGTACTTC
TRBV3-1	.	TRBJ1-3	few	CASSHWDRSSGNTIYF	TGTGCCAGCAGCCACTGGGACCGAAGCTCTGGAAACACCATATATTTT
TRBV20-1	.	TRBJ1-5	many	CSAISPGVNQPQHF	TGCAGTGCTATCTCCCCGGGGGTAAATCAGCCCCAGCATTTT
TRBV20-1	.	TRBJ1-6	many	CSAEQTGQPNSPLHF	TGCAGTGCCGAACAAACCGGACAGCCGAATTCACCCCTCCACTTT
TRBV29-1	.	TRBJ1-1	many	CSVNRAMNTEAFF	TGCAGCGTTAACAGAGCAATGAACACTGAAGCTTTCTTT
TRBV12-3/TRBV12-4	.	TRBJ2-5	many	CASSPGTTQETQYF	TGTGCCAGCAGTCCCGGGACAACTCAAGAGACCCAGTACTTC
TRBV28	.	TRBJ2-2	many	CASSPGGQNTGELFF	TGTGCCAGCAGTCCAGGCGGGCAGAACACCGGGGAGCTGTTTTTT
TRBV27	TRBD1	TRBJ2-7	.	CASRREQGAQYF	TGTGCCAGCAGGCGTGAACAGGGGGCCCAGTACTTC
TRBV4-1	TRBD1	TRBJ2-7	few	CASSQRGTGDGRYKQYF	TGCGCCAGCAGCCAACGGGGGACAGGGGATGGTCGCTACAAGCAGTACTTC
TRBV4-1	.	TRBJ2-7	many	CASSQVYPGPYSYEQYF	TGCGCCAGCAGCCAAGTTTATCCAGGCCCCTACTCCTACGAGCAGTACTTC
TRBV20-1	.	TRBJ1-1	many	CSARDMRGHDTEAFF	TGCAGTGCTAGAGATATGCGGGGCCACGACACTGAAGCTTTCTTT
TRBV7-2	.	TRBJ2-5	many	CASSTPGGSTQYF	TGTGCCAGCAGCACCCCCGGGGGTTCGACCCAGTACTTC
TRBV28	.	TRBJ2-2	many	CASSFIRNTGELFF	TGTGCCAGCAGTTTTATACGGAACACCGGGGAGCTGTTTTTT
TRBV20-1	.	TRBJ1-2	many	CSATPQAGDGYTF	TGCAGTGCTACCCCCCAGGCCGGGGATGGCTACACCTTC
TRBV3-1	.	TRBJ2-5	.	CASSHPRYYDPQETQYF	TGTGCCAGCAGCCACCCCCGCTACTACGACCCACAAGAGACCCAGTACTTC
TRBV28	TRBD1	TRBJ1-1	.	CASSLGNRGAEAFF	TGTGCCAGCAGTTTGGGGAACAGGGGAGCTGAAGCTTTCTTT
TRBV3-1	.	TRBJ1-1	.	CASSPRPGFAFF	TGTGCCAGCAGCCCAAGACCGGGTTTTGCTTTCTTT
TRBV29-1	.	TRBJ1-5	many	CSVQTGLNQPQHF	TGCAGCGTCCAGACAGGTTTAAATCAGCCCCAGCATTTT
TRBV11-2	TRBD1	TRBJ1-6	many	CASSLRVGTANSPLHF	TGTGCCAGCAGCTTAAGGGTGGGGACAGCTAATTCACCCCTCCACTTT
TRBV6-2/TRBV6-3	TRBD1	TRBJ1-5	many	CASSSQTGASNQPQHF	TGTGCCAGCAGTTCACAGACAGGGGCCAGCAATCAGCCCCAGCATTTT
TRBV30	.	TRBJ2-7	many	CAWSGQQSSYEQYF	TGTGCCTGGAGTGGACAGCAGAGCTCCTACGAGCAGTACTTC
TRBV29-1	TRBD1	TRBJ2-5	many	CSVGRDRKYETQYF	TGCAGCGTTGGCCGGGACAGAAAGTACGAGACCCAGTACTTC
TRBV28	.	TRBJ2-7	many	CASRGRTDYEQYF	TGTGCCAGCAGAGGGAGGACTGATTACGAGCAGTACTTC
TRBV28	.	TRBJ1-3	many	CASSYYQGLVNTIYF	TGTGCCAGCAGTTACTATCAGGGGTTGGTAAACACCATATATTTT